This paragraph reports one T cell receptor beta chain. One end of the junction does not line up with germline, which may come from a read error. Libraries were prepared by immunoSEQ multiplex PCR; TCRdb keeps only in-frame clonotypes and omits some of them. The sample consists of some 250,000 clones, around 87% of them appearing once. This CDR3 is 15 amino acids long. The germline V gene encodes CDR1 SGHAT and CDR2 FQDESV (reference sequence). These data come from a study of blood T cell repertoires in COVID-19. Whole-study context: PBMCs, B-cell-depleted T cells, or T cells provided the cDNA or gDNA that made up the material.

The material sequenced was peripheral blood. The rearrangement uses TRBV11-1 and TRBJ1-2, with 10 positions matching TRBD1. This receptor was identified in a woman in her 30s who had recovered from COVID-19. The chain's CDR3 is CASRSPGTGVGRQSF. DNA of the CDR3: TGTGCCAGCAGAAGTCCCGGGACAGGGGTCGGTCGGCAATCATTC.